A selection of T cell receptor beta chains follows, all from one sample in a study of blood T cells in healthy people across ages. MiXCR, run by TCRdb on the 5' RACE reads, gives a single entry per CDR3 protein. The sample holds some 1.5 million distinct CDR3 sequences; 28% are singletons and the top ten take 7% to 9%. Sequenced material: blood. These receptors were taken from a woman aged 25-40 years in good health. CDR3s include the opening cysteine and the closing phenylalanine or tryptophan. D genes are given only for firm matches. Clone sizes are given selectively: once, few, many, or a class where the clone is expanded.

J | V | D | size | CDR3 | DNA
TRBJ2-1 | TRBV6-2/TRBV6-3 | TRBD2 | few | CASTTRTSGFYNEQFF | TGTGCCAGCACCACCCGGACTAGCGGATTTTACAATGAGCAGTTCTTC
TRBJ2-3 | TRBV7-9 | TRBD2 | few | CASSLKRDRTDTQYF | TGTGCCAGCAGCTTAAAGCGGGACCGTACAGATACGCAGTATTTT
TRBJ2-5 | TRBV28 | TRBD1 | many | CASSLPTGGRETQYF | TGTGCCAGCAGTTTACCGACAGGGGGCCGAGAGACCCAGTACTTC
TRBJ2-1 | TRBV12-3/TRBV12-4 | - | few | CASSLLRFNEQFF | TGTGCCAGCAGTTTATTACGGTTTAATGAGCAGTTCTTC
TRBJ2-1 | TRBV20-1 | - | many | CSATPTGPRGGNEQFF | TGCAGTGCCACTCCCACGGGCCCAAGAGGTGGAAATGAGCAGTTCTTC
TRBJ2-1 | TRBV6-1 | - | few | CAGHRDAFTPWFF | TGTGCCGGGCACCGGGACGCTTTTACGCCTTGGTTCTTC
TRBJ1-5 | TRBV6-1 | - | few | CASSPRLMNQPQHF | TGTGCCAGCAGTCCCCGGTTGATGAATCAGCCCCAGCATTTT
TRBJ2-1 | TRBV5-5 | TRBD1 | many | CASSLQGFNEQFF | TGTGCCAGCAGCTTACAGGGGTTCAATGAGCAGTTCTTC
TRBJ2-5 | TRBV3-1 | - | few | CASSLSRGARETQYF | TGTGCCAGCAGCCTCAGCCGGGGGGCCAGGGAGACCCAGTACTTC
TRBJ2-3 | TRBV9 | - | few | CASSVQAGTDTQYF | TGTGCCAGCAGCGTACAAGCAGGCACAGATACGCAGTATTTT
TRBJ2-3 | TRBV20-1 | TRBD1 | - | CSAQDRVRGHTDTQYF | TGCAGTGCCCAAGACCGAGTCAGGGGGCATACAGATACGCAGTATTTT